A single T cell receptor (beta chain) is shown here with its context. Data came from immunoSEQ multiplex PCR; TCRdb stores just in-frame clones and leaves some out. The repertoire holds more than 95,000 clones, with roughly 95% as singletons. Germline CDR1 reads SGHVS; CDR2 reads FQNEAQ. Losses at the gene ends were 4 bases for V and 10 bases for J; bases not matched to a gene: 6. The CDR3 runs 14 residues. These data are taken from a study of OX40 agonist ivuxolimab in advanced cancers. Background on the study: Patients were infused with ivuxolimab every 2 weeks at 0.01 to 10 mg/kg. Participants, approximately 81% male, averaged 60 years of age, ranging from roughly 20 to 80.

The TCR sequence derives from an adult with an advanced solid tumor such as melanoma, head and neck, liver or kidney cancer. The chain joins TRBV7-8 to TRBJ1-6; 8 nucleotides align to TRBD1. The sequencing here drew on CD4+ or CD8+ T cells sorted from blood, taken in a trial of the OX40 agonist ivuxolimab. The CDR3 reads CASSWDRLRSPLHF. Here the CDR3 DNA reads TGTGCCAGCAGCTGGGACAGGTTGAGATCACCCCTCCACTTT.